This T cell receptor beta chain emerged from a study of blood T cell repertoires in COVID-19 (TCRdb year 2020). With regard to the full study: The collaborator samples originated in the United States, Italy and Spain and spanned the acute and convalescent phases of COVID-19. A de-identified subject ID, COVID-19 status, age in years and sex were almost always included in the sample metadata. The material from the prospective study consisted of cDNA or gDNA derived from T cells, B-cell-depleted T cells, or PBMCs. Where HLA class I and class II types were available, the types were taken from metadata supplied by the sample provider, not from assay-based typing. The repertoires were made available in a free public database intended to serve as a resource for research on the immune response to SARS-CoV-2. Samples came from the ongoing ImmuneRACE study (first 160 participants) plus 1,254 subjects from 6 global collaborators. The dataset comprised deeply sampled blood TCRbeta repertoires from subjects exposed to, actively infected with, or recovered from COVID-19. Study-wide findings and limitations: The amount of clinical and demographic metadata varied by source and participant and was provided uncurated.

The immunoSEQ Assay, a bias-controlled multiplex PCR, was used to amplify TCRbeta CDR3 regions from genomic DNA. The authors' analysis ran thus. The number of nucleated cells in each sample was estimated from the amplification of reference gene primers within the assay. To quantify the absolute abundance of each unique TCRbeta CDR3 rearrangement, sequence reads were collapsed and filtered. For each sample, productive Simpson clonality was calculated by taking the square root of Simpson's diversity index across productive rearrangements. The immuneACCESS repertoire file appears here via TCRdb, limited to in-frame rearrangements. These files lack a portion of the clones; in checked studies, under half of the deficit traces to unresolved V genes, and the cause of the others is not known. From that table come the V and J calls and clone size; the DNA was used to work out D and trimming. The sample table holds 200,000 to 250,000 clones, of which 90% were seen once. About 15% of the sample is held by the ten biggest clonotypes.

Enrolling through a virtual design, the prospective study's participants ranged in age from roughly 18 to 100 years and lived across roughly 23 United States geographic areas. Cohort assignment in the prospective study relied on participant-reported clinical history from a screening survey and a study questionnaire. Exposed participants were defined as having been in contact with someone with a PCR-confirmed or clinician-diagnosed COVID-19 case within 2 weeks of study entry. In the prospective study, whole blood, serum and a nasopharyngeal or oropharyngeal swab were collected from each participant by mobile phlebotomists. Over a roughly 2-month period, participants in the prospective study had the option of providing additional blood draws and questionnaires. Blood samples from the prospective study were shipped frozen or at room temperature prior to DNA extraction. As regards this clone: Its antigen target is currently unknown. Base qualities are not provided; no much larger clone lies one nucleotide away.

Taken from the germline V gene, the CDR1 and CDR2 loops are SGHAT and FQNNGV. Including the terminal cysteine and phenylalanine, the CDR3 comprises 16 residues. Only the CDR3 DNA is retained, 48 bases long and in frame from the first base. Unmatched junction bases come to 3, with V trimmed by 5 bases and J by 3 bases. This TCR was sampled from a man aged 25-45 years who had been exposed to COVID-19. Source material: PBMCs or T cells enriched from blood (not recorded which). The chain is encoded by TRBV11-2 joined to TRBJ2-2; TRBD2 fits 13 bases in the junction. The CDR3 here reads CASSGGLAGYTGELFF. The DNA sequence is TGTGCCAGCAGCGGGGGACTAGCGGGGTACACCGGGGAGCTGTTTTTT.